Shown below are 9 T cell receptor beta chains from a single sample sequenced in a study of blood T cell repertoires in COVID-19 (dated by TCRdb to 2019 to 2021). The method behind the library was the immunoSEQ multiplex PCR assay. TCRdb re-hosts the immuneACCESS table, in-frame sequences only. Its copies lack some clones; in the studies checked, an unresolved V gene accounts for under half of them, and the cause for the rest is not known. In all, the sample holds approximately 210,000 clones, and about 85% of those were seen once. The top ten hold around 21% of the sample. Source material: peripheral blood. These receptors were taken from a human donor in a cohort sampled during active COVID-19.

The gene calls are TRBV10-3 and TRBJ2-3; 8 bases match TRBD2. Germline-derived CDR1 and CDR2 are ENHRY and SYGVKD. V lost 11 bases to trimming and J lost 4 bases; unmatched junction nucleotides: 8. This CDR3 contains 13 residues. The CDR3 protein is CAACSGVADTQYF. In DNA form, the CDR3 reads TGTGCCGCTTGTAGCGGGGTAGCAGATACGCAGTATTTT.

This sequence joins TRBV29-1 and TRBJ2-5; D gene ambiguous. Trimming took off 5 bases at V and 0 bases at J, with 10 bases between the two ends. Germline CDR1 and CDR2: SQVTM and ANQGSEA. The CDR3 sequence is 13 residues long. CDR3 bases: TGCAGCGTTCTTGGCAGGTACCAAGAGACCCAGTACTTC. Translating it yields CSVLGRYQETQYF.

The rearrangement joins TRBV2 to TRBJ1-1; 7 bases agree with TRBD1. Germline-derived CDR1 and CDR2 are SNHLY and FYNNEI. This CDR3 is 15 amino acids long. J gave up 2 bases and V 4 bases, and 7 bases lay outside the gene matches. The DNA for the CDR3 is TGTGCCAGCAGTGGCCGGGACAGCTTCAACACTGAAGCTTTCTTT. Its protein is CASSGRDSFNTEAFF.

The genes are TRBV30 and TRBJ1-2, with D perhaps TRBD1 (5 bases). The CDR3 is made up of 14 amino acids. The V gene's germline CDR1 is GTSNPN and CDR2 SVGIG (reference sequence). V was pared by 0 bases and J by 6 bases, with 14 bases between. CDR3 nucleotide sequence: TGTGCCTGGAGTGTACTCGGGCAGGGTGATGGCTACACCTTC. Amino acids: CAWSVLGQGDGYTF. Supplemented by reference TRBV30 and TRBJ1-2, the full variable domain reads SQTIHQWPATLVQPVGSPLSLECTVEGTSNPNLYWYRQAAGRGLQLLFYSVGIGQISSEVPQNLSASRPQDRQFILSSKKLLLSDSGFYLCAWSVLGQGDGYTFGSGTRLTVV.

This clone was detected once. The V call is TRBV4-1, the J call TRBJ1-2; D call uncertain. This CDR3 is built from 16 residues. CDR1 and CDR2 from the germline V gene are MGHRA and YSYEKL. Trimming stripped 1 base from V and 4 bases from J, with 16 bases between. The CDR3 region is CASSQASTGSGYGYTF. The DNA for the CDR3 is TGCGCCAGCAGCCAAGCATCAACCGGGTCCGGCTATGGCTACACCTTC.

The chain uses TRBV5-1 and TRBJ2-2; D is perhaps TRBD1 (5 bases). V gave up 3 bases and J gave up 6 bases, with 18 bases separating them. CDR3 length: 16 residues. CDR1 is SGHRS and CDR2 is YFSETQ in the germline V gene. The CDR3 nucleotides read TGCGCCAGCAGCTCGAGGACAAGACACGGTGCCGGGGAGCTGTTTTTT. It specifies CASSSRTRHGAGELFF.

This rearrangement joins TRBV10-3 to TRBJ2-7; D gene ambiguous. V was pared by 4 bases and J by 3 bases, with 4 bases between. The CDR3 contains 11 residues. Germline values: CDR1 ENHRY, CDR2 SYGVKD. For the CDR3, the DNA is TGTGCCATCAGTGCACTCTACGAGCAGTACTTC. Protein product: CAISALYEQYF.

The V and J genes are TRBV27 and TRBJ1-1, with TRBD1 identical over 11 bases. The length of the CDR3 is 16 residues. Germline V lookup: CDR1 MNHEY, CDR2 SMNVEV (reference sequence). V shed 8 bases and J 3 bases; nucleotides not matched to a gene: 11. The chain's CDR3 is CASGGGTGGVDTEAFF. DNA of the CDR3: TGTGCCAGCGGTGGAGGGACAGGGGGAGTCGACACTGAAGCTTTCTTT.

This rearrangement joins TRBV2 to TRBJ2-3, with 9 bases aligning to TRBD2. CDR1 and CDR2 from the germline V gene are SNHLY and FYNNEI. This CDR3 is built from 15 residues. The V and J ends lost 6 bases and 4 bases, in that order; junction bases with no gene match: 8. The CDR3 loop is CASSRREGLSDTQYF. CDR3 in DNA: TGTGCCAGCAGCCGGCGGGAGGGCCTTTCAGATACGCAGTATTTT.